This T cell receptor beta chain appears in the sequencing data of a study of T cells in Graves' hyperthyroidism and ophthalmopathy. TCR beta CDR3 sequences were amplified from RNA transcripts. HTBI primers drove first-round RT-PCR of the TCR CDR3. TCRdb re-derived calls from the multiplex PCR reads in MiXCR, one entry per CDR3 protein. The sample carries approximately 640,000 distinct CDR3 sequences, 15% to 20% recorded once. This CDR3 contains 14 residues. Trimming cost V 9 bases and J 14 bases; bases outside gene matches: 19. The germline V gene encodes CDR1 SGHTA and CDR2 FQGNSA. The sequenced sample was blood. V usage is TRBV7-2 and J usage is TRBJ2-3; 8 bases agree with TRBD2. The sequence came from a woman under 40 with Graves' hyperthyroidism. CDR3 protein: CASSLNSGIGSWYF. CDR3 nucleotides: TGTGCCAGTAGTCTAAATAGCGGGATCGGTTCATGGTATTTT.